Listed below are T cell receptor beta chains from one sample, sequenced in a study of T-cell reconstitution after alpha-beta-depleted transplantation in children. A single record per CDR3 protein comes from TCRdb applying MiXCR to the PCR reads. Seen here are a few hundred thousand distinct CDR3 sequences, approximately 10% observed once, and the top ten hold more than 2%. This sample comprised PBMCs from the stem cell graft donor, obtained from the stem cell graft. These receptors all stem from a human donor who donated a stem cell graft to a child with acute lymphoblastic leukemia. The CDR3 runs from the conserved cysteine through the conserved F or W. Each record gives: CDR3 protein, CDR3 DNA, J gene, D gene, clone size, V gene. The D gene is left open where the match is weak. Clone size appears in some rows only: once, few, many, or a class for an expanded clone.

CASRTRWGPGSTDTQYF	TGTGCCAGCCGAACTCGGTGGGGGCCTGGGAGCACAGATACGCAGTATTTT	TRBJ2-3	-	-	TRBV7-2
CASSEAGTGNTIYF	TGTGCCAGCAGTGAGGCGGGGACTGGAAACACCATATATTTT	TRBJ1-3	-	few	TRBV25-1
CASSFSSSTDTQYF	TGCGCCAGCAGCTTCTCTTCGAGCACAGATACGCAGTATTTT	TRBJ2-3	-	few	TRBV5-1
CASSRTTSGSQADTQYF	TGTGCCAGCAGCCGAACGACTAGCGGGAGTCAGGCAGATACGCAGTATTTT	TRBJ2-3	TRBD2	few	TRBV4-2
CASSPAKGGTSAYNEQFF	TGTGCCAGCAGCCCTGCAAAGGGGGGGACCAGCGCCTACAATGAGCAGTTCTTC	TRBJ2-1	-	many	TRBV11-1
CASSYSRTYYGRSPTEQYF	TGTGCCAGCAGTTACTCGAGGACGTATTACGGGAGGTCGCCTACCGAGCAGTACTTC	TRBJ2-7	TRBD2	-	TRBV6-2/TRBV6-3
CASSLVGGRSFNEQFF	TGTGCCAGCAGCTTAGTAGGCGGGAGGTCTTTCAATGAGCAGTTCTTC	TRBJ2-1	TRBD2	-	TRBV13
CSAREGRRILAKNIQYF	TGCAGTGCTAGAGAAGGGCGGCGGATCCTAGCCAAAAACATTCAGTACTTC	TRBJ2-4	-	-	TRBV20-1
CASSRLSRVTEAFF	TGTGCCAGCAGTAGGCTTTCCAGGGTCACTGAAGCTTTCTTT	TRBJ1-1	-	many	TRBV7-9
CASSEGGWYSSYEQYF	TGTGCCAGCAGTGAAGGTGGATGGTATAGCTCCTACGAGCAGTACTTC	TRBJ2-7	-	few	TRBV6-1
CATSTTDGQHQATNEKLFF	TGTGCCACCAGCACTACCGACGGGCAGCACCAAGCAACTAATGAAAAACTGTTTTTT	TRBJ1-4	-	few	TRBV15
CASSQDGGLSYNEQFF	TGCGCCAGCAGCCAAGATGGTGGGCTCTCCTACAATGAGCAGTTCTTC	TRBJ2-1	-	-	TRBV4-3
CASSFPGQGYEQYF	TGTGCCAGCAGTTTCCCGGGACAGGGTTACGAGCAGTACTTC	TRBJ2-7	TRBD1	many	TRBV6-5
CSALAGNSDEQFF	TGCAGTGCCCTAGCGGGGAACTCCGATGAGCAGTTCTTC	TRBJ2-1	TRBD2	-	TRBV20-1
CASRGAGVGTGELFF	TGTGCCAGCAGAGGAGCGGGAGTAGGGACCGGGGAGCTGTTTTTT	TRBJ2-2	TRBD2	-	TRBV27
CSAREPGLAGGRETQYF	TGCAGTGCTAGAGAGCCGGGACTAGCGGGAGGACGGGAGACCCAGTACTTC	TRBJ2-5	TRBD2	-	TRBV20-1
CASSGTSGHQETQYF	TGTGCCAGCAGCGGGACTAGCGGACACCAAGAGACCCAGTACTTC	TRBJ2-5	TRBD2	-	TRBV11-2
CASSPNRRGQAQETQYF	TGTGCCAGCTCACCAAACCGGAGGGGGCAGGCCCAAGAGACCCAGTACTTC	TRBJ2-5	-	few	TRBV18
CAWSRLDRGRSEQYF	TGTGCCTGGAGTCGCCTTGACAGGGGGCGAAGCGAGCAGTACTTC	TRBJ2-7	TRBD1	-	TRBV30
CASSYSRMRQGNTEAFF	TGTGCCAGCAGTTACTCGAGGATGAGACAGGGGAACACTGAAGCTTTCTTT	TRBJ1-1	TRBD1	-	TRBV6-5
CASSYPGRGQPQHF	TGTGCCAGCAGCTACCCGGGGAGGGGACAGCCCCAGCATTTT	TRBJ1-5	-	-	TRBV7-2
CARSLQETQYF	TGCGCCCGCAGCTTGCAAGAGACCCAGTACTTC	TRBJ2-5	-	-	TRBV5-1
CASSTSGRARPNEQFF	TGTGCCAGCAGTACTAGCGGGAGGGCCCGCCCCAATGAGCAGTTCTTC	TRBJ2-1	TRBD2	many	TRBV28
CASSGQGRQYF	TGTGCCAGCAGTGGACAGGGCCGGCAGTACTTC	TRBJ2-7	TRBD1	few	TRBV12-3/TRBV12-4
CASSQEGTANTGELFF	TGCGCCAGCAGCCAAGAGGGGACTGCCAACACCGGGGAGCTGTTTTTT	TRBJ2-2	-	many	TRBV4-3
CASSFLRRDRGIYGYTF	TGTGCCAGCAGCTTTCTCCGACGGGACAGGGGGATCTATGGCTACACCTTC	TRBJ1-2	TRBD1	-	TRBV7-8
CASSIGDPGFYEQYF	TGTGCCAGTAGTATTGGGGACCCAGGATTCTACGAGCAGTACTTC	TRBJ2-7	-	-	TRBV19
CSARDLKQVGELFF	TGCAGTGCTAGAGATTTGAAGCAAGTCGGGGAGCTGTTTTTT	TRBJ2-2	-	few	TRBV20-1
CAISEAGGADTQYF	TGTGCCATCAGTGAGGCGGGAGGGGCAGATACGCAGTATTTT	TRBJ2-3	TRBD2	few	TRBV10-3
CAIREGTSGRSYEQYF	TGTGCCATCAGAGAGGGGACTAGCGGGAGATCCTACGAGCAGTACTTC	TRBJ2-7	TRBD2	few	TRBV10-3
CASSQDPGGPYNEQFF	TGCGCCAGCAGCCAAGATCCGGGGGGACCCTACAATGAGCAGTTCTTC	TRBJ2-1	TRBD2	-	TRBV4-1
CASSAYRGSTDTQYF	TGTGCCAGCAGTGCCTACAGGGGCTCGACAGATACGCAGTATTTT	TRBJ2-3	TRBD1	few	TRBV27
CASSQGQGDYEQYF	TGTGCCAGCAGCCAAGGACAGGGGGACTACGAGCAGTACTTC	TRBJ2-7	TRBD1	many	TRBV4-2
CTLSFRRAGEIYNEQFF	TGTACCCTCAGTTTTAGGAGGGCGGGAGAAATCTACAATGAGCAGTTCTTC	TRBJ2-1	TRBD2	-	TRBV12-3/TRBV12-4
CASSPTGTGMETQYF	TGTGCCAGCTCACCGACCGGGACAGGGATGGAGACCCAGTACTTC	TRBJ2-5	TRBD1	-	TRBV18
CASGPGQQNSPLHF	TGCGCCAGCGGACCGGGACAACAAAATTCACCCCTCCACTTT	TRBJ1-6	-	-	TRBV5-1
CASSQDLSSGHNYGYTF	TGCGCCAGCAGCCAAGATCTAAGTTCCGGCCATAACTATGGCTACACCTTC	TRBJ1-2	-	few	TRBV4-1
CASRGAGGYEQYF	TGTGCCAGCAGGGGAGCGGGAGGATACGAGCAGTACTTC	TRBJ2-7	TRBD2	few	TRBV12-3/TRBV12-4
CASSKYQETQYF	TGTGCCAGCAGCAAATACCAAGAGACCCAGTACTTC	TRBJ2-5	-	-	TRBV7-9
CASSSLPSGQGNNSPLHF	TGCGCCAGCAGCTCTCTACCTTCTGGACAGGGCAATAATTCACCCCTCCACTTT	TRBJ1-6	TRBD1	-	TRBV5-1
CASSGRLAGSYNEQFF	TGCGCCAGCAGCGGACGCCTAGCGGGATCCTACAATGAGCAGTTCTTC	TRBJ2-1	TRBD2	few	TRBV4-1
CASSLGTNKIYEQYF	TGCGCCAGCAGCTTAGGGACTAATAAAATCTACGAGCAGTACTTC	TRBJ2-7	TRBD2	-	TRBV5-1
CASSRRLAVSSYEQYF	TGCGCCAGCAGCCGCCGCCTAGCGGTAAGCTCCTACGAGCAGTACTTC	TRBJ2-7	TRBD2	-	TRBV4-3
CASSYSLGQSYEQYF	TGTGCCAGCAGTTACTCGCTGGGACAGTCCTACGAGCAGTACTTC	TRBJ2-7	TRBD1	few	TRBV6-5
CATSRNRASGRDKQFF	TGTGCCACCAGCAGAAATAGGGCTAGCGGGAGGGATAAGCAGTTCTTC	TRBJ2-1	TRBD2	-	TRBV15
CASSYGTDMNTEAFF	TGCGCCAGCAGCTACGGGACAGATATGAACACTGAAGCTTTCTTT	TRBJ1-1	TRBD1	-	TRBV5-1
CASSPKGGYSGANGLTF	TGCGCCAGCAGCCCAAAAGGAGGGTACTCTGGGGCCAACGGCCTGACTTTC	TRBJ2-6	-	few	TRBV4-1
CASTPSWLGGELFF	TGTGCCAGCACCCCGAGCTGGTTAGGCGGGGAGCTGTTTTTT	TRBJ2-2	-	few	TRBV12-3/TRBV12-4
CATSSGVEETQYF	TGTGCCACCAGCAGCGGGGTAGAAGAGACCCAGTACTTC	TRBJ2-5	-	few	TRBV15